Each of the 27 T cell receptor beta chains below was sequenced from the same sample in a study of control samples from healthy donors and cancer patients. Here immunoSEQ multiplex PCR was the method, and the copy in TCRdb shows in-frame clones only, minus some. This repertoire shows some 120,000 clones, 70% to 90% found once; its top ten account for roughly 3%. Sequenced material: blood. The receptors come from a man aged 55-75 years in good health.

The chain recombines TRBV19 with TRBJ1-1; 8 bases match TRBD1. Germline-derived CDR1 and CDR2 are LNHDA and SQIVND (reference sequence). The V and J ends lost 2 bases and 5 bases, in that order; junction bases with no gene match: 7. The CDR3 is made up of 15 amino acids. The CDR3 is CASSIFQGAGTEAFF. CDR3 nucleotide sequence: TGTGCCAGTAGTATATTTCAGGGGGCTGGGACTGAAGCTTTCTTT.

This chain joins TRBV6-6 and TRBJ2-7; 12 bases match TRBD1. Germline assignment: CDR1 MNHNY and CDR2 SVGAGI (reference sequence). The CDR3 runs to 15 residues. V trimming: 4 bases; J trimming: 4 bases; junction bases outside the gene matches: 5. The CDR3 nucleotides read TGTGCCAGCAGTTCCGGGACAGGGGGCGGATACGAGCAGTACTTC. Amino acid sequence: CASSSGTGGGYEQYF.

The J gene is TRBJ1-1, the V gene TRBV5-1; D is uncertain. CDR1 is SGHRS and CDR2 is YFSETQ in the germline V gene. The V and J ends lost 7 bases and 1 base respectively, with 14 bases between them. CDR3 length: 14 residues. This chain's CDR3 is CASSSGSSNTEAFF. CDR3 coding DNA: TGCGCCAGCTCCTCAGGCAGCTCGAACACTGAAGCTTTCTTT.

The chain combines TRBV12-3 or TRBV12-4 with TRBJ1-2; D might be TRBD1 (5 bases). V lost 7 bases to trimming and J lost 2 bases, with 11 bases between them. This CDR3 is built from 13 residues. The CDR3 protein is CASTPGPNYGYTF. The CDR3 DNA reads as TGTGCCAGCACTCCGGGGCCGAACTATGGCTACACCTTC.

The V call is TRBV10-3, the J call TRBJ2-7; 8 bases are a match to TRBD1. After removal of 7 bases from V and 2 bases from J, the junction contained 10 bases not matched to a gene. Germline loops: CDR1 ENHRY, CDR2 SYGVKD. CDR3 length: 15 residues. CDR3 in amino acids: CAINDPGTGAYEQYF. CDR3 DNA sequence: TGTGCCATCAACGATCCCGGGACAGGAGCCTACGAGCAGTACTTC.

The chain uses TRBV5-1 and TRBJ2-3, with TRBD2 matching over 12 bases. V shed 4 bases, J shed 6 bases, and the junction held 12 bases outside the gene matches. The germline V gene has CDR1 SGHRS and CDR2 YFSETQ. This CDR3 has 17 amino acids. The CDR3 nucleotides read TGCGCCAGCAGCCCTAGCGGGGGGGCTTCCTTCAGGGATACGCAGTATTTT. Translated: CASSPSGGASFRDTQYF.

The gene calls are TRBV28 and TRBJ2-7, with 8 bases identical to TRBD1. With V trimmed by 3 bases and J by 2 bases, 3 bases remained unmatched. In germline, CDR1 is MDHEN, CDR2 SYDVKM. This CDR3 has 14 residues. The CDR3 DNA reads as TGTGCCAGCAGTTTGGCAGGGGGCACCTACGAGCAGTACTTC. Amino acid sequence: CASSLAGGTYEQYF.

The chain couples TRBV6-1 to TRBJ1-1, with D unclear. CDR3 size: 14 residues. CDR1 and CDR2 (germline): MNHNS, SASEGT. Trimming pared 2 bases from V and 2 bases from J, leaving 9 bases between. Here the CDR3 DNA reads TGTGCCAGCAGTGAATACGGAGTAAACACTGAAGCTTTCTTT. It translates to CASSEYGVNTEAFF.

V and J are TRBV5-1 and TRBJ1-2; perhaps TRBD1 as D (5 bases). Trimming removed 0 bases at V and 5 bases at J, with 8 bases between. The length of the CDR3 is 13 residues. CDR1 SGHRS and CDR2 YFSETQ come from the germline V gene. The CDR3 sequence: CASSLVAGYGYTF. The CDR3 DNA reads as TGCGCCAGCAGCTTGGTGGCAGGGTATGGCTACACCTTC.

The CDR3 loop reads CASSLDGLLTDTQYF. CDR3 coding DNA: TGCGCCAGCAGCTTGGATGGTCTCCTCACAGATACGCAGTATTTT. The chain has TRBV5-1 and TRBJ2-3; D gene unclear. Trimming took 0 bases from V and 2 from J, leaving 10 bases between them. Per the germline V gene, CDR1 is SGHRS and CDR2 is YFSETQ. This CDR3 has 15 amino acids.

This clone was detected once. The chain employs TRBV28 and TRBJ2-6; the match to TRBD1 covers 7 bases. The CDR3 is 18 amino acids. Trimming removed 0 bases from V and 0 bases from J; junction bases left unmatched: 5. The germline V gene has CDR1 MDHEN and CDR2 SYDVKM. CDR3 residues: CASSLWGQQLSGANVLTF. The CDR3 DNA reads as TGTGCCAGCAGTTTATGGGGACAGCAGCTCTCTGGGGCCAACGTCCTGACTTTC.

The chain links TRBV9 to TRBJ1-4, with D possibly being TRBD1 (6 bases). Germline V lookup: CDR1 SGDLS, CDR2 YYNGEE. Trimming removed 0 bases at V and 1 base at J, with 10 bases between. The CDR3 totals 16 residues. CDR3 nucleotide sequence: TGTGCCAGCAGCGTAGGGCAGGGGTTAACTAATGAAAAACTGTTTTTT. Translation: CASSVGQGLTNEKLFF.

This CDR3 is CASSAGGGNTEAFF. The DNA for the CDR3 is TGTGCCAGCAGCGCCGGGGGAGGAAACACTGAAGCTTTCTTT. The chain carries TRBV9 and TRBJ1-1; a weak D match, TRBD1 (5 bases). The CDR3 has 14 amino acids. The germline V gene has CDR1 SGDLS and CDR2 YYNGEE. Trimming stripped 3 bases from V and 2 bases from J, with 11 bases between.

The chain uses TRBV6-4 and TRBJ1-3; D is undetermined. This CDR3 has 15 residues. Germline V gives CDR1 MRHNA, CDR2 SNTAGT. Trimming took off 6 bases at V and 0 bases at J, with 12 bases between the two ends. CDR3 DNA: TGTGCCAGCAGCCCGGATAGCACCTCTGGAAACACCATATATTTT. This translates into CASSPDSTSGNTIYF.

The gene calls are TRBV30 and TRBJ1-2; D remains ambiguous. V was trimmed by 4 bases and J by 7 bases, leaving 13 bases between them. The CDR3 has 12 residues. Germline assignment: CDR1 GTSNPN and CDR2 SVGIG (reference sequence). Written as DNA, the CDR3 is TGTGCCTGGACCTACGGGGAAGTTGGCTACACCTTC. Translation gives CAWTYGEVGYTF.

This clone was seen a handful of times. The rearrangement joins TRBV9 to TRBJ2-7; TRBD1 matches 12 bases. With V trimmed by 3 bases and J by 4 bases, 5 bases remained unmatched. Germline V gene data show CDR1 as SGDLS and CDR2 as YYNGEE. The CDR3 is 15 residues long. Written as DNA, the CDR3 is TGTGCCAGCAGCGCCGGGACAGGGGGCCTTTACGAGCAGTACTTC. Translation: CASSAGTGGLYEQYF.

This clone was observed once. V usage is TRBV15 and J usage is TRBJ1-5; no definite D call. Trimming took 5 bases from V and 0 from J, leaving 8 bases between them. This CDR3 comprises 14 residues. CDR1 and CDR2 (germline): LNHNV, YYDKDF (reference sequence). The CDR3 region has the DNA TGTGCCACCAGCCCATATTATAGCAATCAGCCCCAGCATTTT. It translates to CATSPYYSNQPQHF.

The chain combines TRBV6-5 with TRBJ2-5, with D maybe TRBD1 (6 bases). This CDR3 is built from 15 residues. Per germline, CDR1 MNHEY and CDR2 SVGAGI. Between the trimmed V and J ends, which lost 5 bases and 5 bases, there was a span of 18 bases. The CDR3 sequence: CASSTALQGWETQYF. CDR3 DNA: TGTGCCAGCAGTACGGCACTACAGGGTTGGGAGACCCAGTACTTC.

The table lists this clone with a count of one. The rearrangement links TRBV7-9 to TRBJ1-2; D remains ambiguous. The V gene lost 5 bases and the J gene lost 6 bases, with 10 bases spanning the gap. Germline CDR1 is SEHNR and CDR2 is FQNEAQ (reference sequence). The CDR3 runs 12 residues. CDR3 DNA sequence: TGTGCCAGCAGCCAGTACCGCGATGGCTACACCTTC. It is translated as CASSQYRDGYTF.

The CDR3: CASSSVQGKGGYTF. CDR3 DNA: TGCGCCAGCAGCTCCGTACAGGGGAAGGGTGGCTACACCTTC. The chain combines TRBV5-1 with TRBJ1-2, with 7 bases aligning to TRBD1. The CDR3 runs to 14 residues. V was clipped by 3 bases and J by 7 bases; unmatched bases: 9. Germline CDR1 reads SGHRS; CDR2 reads YFSETQ.

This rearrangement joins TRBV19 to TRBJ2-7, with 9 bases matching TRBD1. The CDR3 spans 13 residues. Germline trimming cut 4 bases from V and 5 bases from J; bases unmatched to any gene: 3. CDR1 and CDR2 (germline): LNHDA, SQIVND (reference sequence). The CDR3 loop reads CASSSTGGHEQYF. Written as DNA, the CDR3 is TGTGCCAGTAGTAGTACAGGGGGCCACGAGCAGTACTTC.

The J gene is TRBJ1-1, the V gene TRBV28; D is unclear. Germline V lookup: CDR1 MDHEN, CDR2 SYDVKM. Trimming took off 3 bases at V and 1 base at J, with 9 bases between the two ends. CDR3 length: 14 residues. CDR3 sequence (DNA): TGTGCCAGCAGTTTCTGGAGGAGGAACACTGAAGCTTTCTTT. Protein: CASSFWRRNTEAFF.

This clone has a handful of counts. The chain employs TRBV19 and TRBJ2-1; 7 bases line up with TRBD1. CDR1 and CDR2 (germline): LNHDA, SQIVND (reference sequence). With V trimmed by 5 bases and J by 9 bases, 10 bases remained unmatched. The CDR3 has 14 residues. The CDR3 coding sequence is TGTGCCAGTAGTTTTCAGGGGGACGGGGTTGAGCAGTTCTTC. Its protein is CASSFQGDGVEQFF.

The CDR3 reads CASSPSKTGFNSPLHF. The CDR3 DNA reads as TGTGCCAGCAGTCCCTCGAAGACAGGCTTTAATTCACCCCTCCACTTT. The chain uses TRBV28 and TRBJ1-6; maybe TRBD1 (6 bases). The CDR3 has 16 amino acids. Trimming stripped 5 bases from V and 6 bases from J, with 17 bases between. CDR1 and CDR2 from the germline V gene are MDHEN and SYDVKM.

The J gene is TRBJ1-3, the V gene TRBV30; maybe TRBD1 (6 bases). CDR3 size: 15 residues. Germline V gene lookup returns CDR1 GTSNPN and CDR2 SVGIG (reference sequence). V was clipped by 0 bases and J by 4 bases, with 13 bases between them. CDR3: CAWSVQGTTGNTIYF. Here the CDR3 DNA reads TGTGCCTGGAGTGTACAAGGGACAACCGGAAACACCATATATTTT.

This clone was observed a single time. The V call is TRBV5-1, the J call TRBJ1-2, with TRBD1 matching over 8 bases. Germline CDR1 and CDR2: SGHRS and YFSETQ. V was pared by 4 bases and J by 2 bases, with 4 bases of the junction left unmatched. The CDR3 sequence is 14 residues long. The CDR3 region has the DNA TGCGCCAGCAGCCTGGCAGGGGGCAACTATGGCTACACCTTC. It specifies CASSLAGGNYGYTF.

In nucleotides, the CDR3 is TGTGCCAGCAGCCCTCGACAGGGACTCCAAGAGACCCAGTACTTC. It translates to CASSPRQGLQETQYF. This chain connects TRBV9 to TRBJ2-5; weak D call: TRBD1 (7 bases). The CDR3 has 15 amino acids. CDR1 SGDLS and CDR2 YYNGEE come from the germline V gene. V lost 4 bases, J lost 1 base, and 14 bases lay in between. Using reference TRBV9 and TRBJ2-5 for the parts outside the CDR3, the full variable domain is DSGVTQTPKHLITATGQRVTLRCSPRSGDLSVYWYQQSLDQGLQFLIQYYNGEERAKGNILERFSAQQFPDLHSELNLSSLELGDSALYFCASSPRQGLQETQYFGPGTRLLVL.